This entry lists 20 T cell receptor beta chains sequenced from one sample in a study of beta chain features in type 1 diabetes. Findings of the study overall: TCRB CDR3s were moderately but significantly shorter in Type 1 diabetes patients in all four CD4+ subsets.

These receptors' antigens are unknown. The study reverse transcribed the entire isolated RNA, so it sequenced expressed TCRB transcripts. Profiled with immunoSEQ multiplex PCR; TCRdb holds only in-frame clones, not every one. The sample records about 160,000 clones, 7.8% being singletons. Input material: central memory CD4+ T cells from blood. The receptors were sampled from a woman between 40 and 55 years old with type 1 diabetes.

This clone was detected a few times. The rearrangement joins TRBV6-5 to TRBJ2-1; 10 bases line up with TRBD2. CDR3 size: 15 residues. The germline CDR1 and CDR2 sequences are MNHEY and SVGAGI. Trimming took 5 bases from V and 9 from J; bases not matched to a gene: 10. The CDR3 nucleotides read TGTGCCAGCAGTATCACTAGCGGGAAGTCTTTTGAGCAGTTCTTC. Residues: CASSITSGKSFEQFF.

The rearrangement uses TRBV27 and TRBJ1-2, with TRBD1 matching 7 bases. Per germline, CDR1 MNHEY and CDR2 SMNVEV (reference sequence). V shed 5 bases and J 4 bases; nucleotides not matched to a gene: 7. The CDR3 extends over 14 amino acids. CDR3 DNA sequence: TGTGCCAGCAGTCCGCGGACAGGTGGCTATGGCTACACCTTC. Its translation: CASSPRTGGYGYTF.

This clone was observed many times. The chain joins TRBV19 to TRBJ2-1; TRBD2 is a possible D gene (6 bases). Germline V gene lookup returns CDR1 LNHDA and CDR2 SQIVND (reference sequence). V was trimmed by 7 bases and J by 6 bases, leaving 22 bases between them. This CDR3 contains 16 residues. The CDR3 here is CASTRSGTGGFNEQFF. The CDR3, as DNA: TGTGCCAGTACCCGATCCGGGACTGGGGGTTTCAATGAGCAGTTCTTC.

The chain links TRBV4-3 to TRBJ1-2; no clear D gene. The ends were cut back, 4 bases at V and 8 bases at J, with 11 bases in the middle. CDR1 and CDR2 from the germline V gene are LGHNA and YSLEER. The CDR3 spans 12 residues. Here the CDR3 DNA reads TGCGCCAGCAGCCTAGCCGGGAACGGCTACACCTTC. Translated: CASSLAGNGYTF.

This clone was picked up a small number of times. The chain links TRBV11-2 to TRBJ2-1, with 7 bases that match TRBD2. The V and J ends lost 1 base and 10 bases, in that order; junction bases with no gene match: 1. Germline V gene data show CDR1 as SGHAT and CDR2 as FQNNGV. This CDR3 spans 12 amino acids. The CDR3 spells CASSLAGGEQFF. CDR3 in DNA: TGTGCCAGCAGCTTAGCGGGGGGAGAGCAGTTCTTC.

V gene TRBV18 combines with J gene TRBJ2-3, with TRBD1 matching over 8 bases. The CDR3 sequence is 15 residues long. The V gene's germline CDR1 is KGHSH and CDR2 LQKENI. V lost 3 bases and J lost 6; bases outside the gene matches: 8. CDR3 DNA sequence: TGTGCCAGCTCACCGTCTGCAGGGGGCCGGGATACGCAGTATTTT. It codes for CASSPSAGGRDTQYF.

The rearrangement links TRBV9 to TRBJ2-2; no clear D. The germline V and J ends were trimmed by 3 bases and 5 bases, with 5 bases remaining between them. This CDR3 contains 12 residues. The germline V gene has CDR1 SGDLS and CDR2 YYNGEE. CDR3 loop: CASSGLTGELFF. The CDR3 nucleotides are TGTGCCAGCAGCGGGCTGACCGGGGAGCTGTTTTTT.

This chain joins TRBV18 and TRBJ2-4; TRBD2 is a possible D gene (7 bases). The CDR3 is 13 residues long. With 4 bases removed from V and 12 bases from J, the gap between germline ends came to 16 bases. Germline loops: CDR1 KGHSH, CDR2 LQKENI. This chain's CDR3 is CASSLGAGEPQYF. The CDR3 bases are TGTGCCAGCTCACTGGGGGCGGGGGAGCCTCAGTACTTC.

The chain has TRBV7-3 and TRBJ2-1; 7 bases are shared with TRBD2. The V gene's germline CDR1 is SGHTA and CDR2 FQGTGA. The CDR3 spans 14 residues. V trimming: 5 bases; J trimming: 8 bases; junction bases outside the gene matches: 9. The CDR3 is CASSPRSGNYEQFF. DNA for the CDR3: TGTGCCAGCAGCCCGAGAAGCGGGAACTATGAGCAGTTCTTC. Complete variable domain (other parts from reference TRBV7-3 and TRBJ2-1): GAGVSQTPSNKVTEKGKYVELRCDPISGHTALYWYRQSLGQGPEFLIYFQGTGAADDSGLPNDRFFAVRPEGSVSTLKIQRTERGDSAVYLCASSPRSGNYEQFFGPGTRLTVL.

This clone was found a few times. The chain uses TRBV4-2 and TRBJ1-2; TRBD1 might be the D (5 bases). This CDR3 is 14 amino acids long. Germline V gene data show CDR1 as LGHNA and CDR2 as YNFKEQ. V was trimmed by 3 bases and J by 7 bases, leaving 15 bases between them. The CDR3 DNA reads TGTGCCAGCAGCCAGGGGGGGTCGAGGGCTGGCTACACCTTC. It yields the protein CASSQGGSRAGYTF.

This clone was detected only a few times. The chain links TRBV5-4 to TRBJ1-2; D is unresolved. V was trimmed by 2 bases and J by 0 bases, leaving 14 bases between them. Per germline, CDR1 SGHNT and CDR2 YYREEE (reference sequence). The CDR3 consists of 16 residues. The CDR3 DNA reads TGTGCCAGCAGCTTCGGCATTACAGAAGCTAACTATGGCTACACCTTC. The encoded protein is CASSFGITEANYGYTF.

V and J are TRBV30 and TRBJ2-3, with 15 bases aligning to TRBD2. Germline values: CDR1 GTSNPN, CDR2 SVGIG (reference sequence). Unmatched junction bases numbered 8, after V lost 7 bases and J lost 0 bases. The CDR3 contains 17 residues. CDR3 region: CAFGLAGGRASTDTQYF. DNA for the CDR3: TGTGCCTTCGGACTAGCGGGAGGGAGAGCTAGCACAGATACGCAGTATTTT.

CDR3 coding DNA: TGTGCCAGCAGCCCGCGACCGACTAGCACAGATACGCAGTATTTT. Protein sequence: CASSPRPTSTDTQYF. The chain employs TRBV4-2 and TRBJ2-3; D ambiguous. The ends were cut back, 4 bases at V and 0 bases at J, with 11 bases in the middle. Germline V CDR1 and CDR2: LGHNA, YNFKEQ. The CDR3 consists of 15 residues.

The sample holds a few counts of this clone. This rearrangement joins TRBV5-1 to TRBJ1-1, with D perhaps TRBD1 (5 bases). The germline gives CDR1 SGHRS, CDR2 YFSETQ. The CDR3 length is 15 residues. Trimming took off 3 bases at V and 0 bases at J, with 12 bases between the two ends. The CDR3 DNA follows: TGCGCCAGCAGCTGGGAAAGGGGTATGAACACTGAAGCTTTCTTT. Protein sequence: CASSWERGMNTEAFF.

This clone turned up a few times. V and J are TRBV6-6 and TRBJ1-2, with D perhaps matching TRBD1 (5 bases). The V and J ends lost 2 bases and 5 bases respectively, with 9 bases between them. Germline V gene lookup returns CDR1 MNHNY and CDR2 SVGAGI (reference sequence). The CDR3 is made up of 13 amino acids. The CDR3 DNA reads TGTGCCAGCAGTTACACAGGTTTTTATGGCTACACCTTC. This encodes CASSYTGFYGYTF.

The chain joins TRBV6-5 to TRBJ2-7; 8 positions match TRBD2. The germline V gene encodes CDR1 MNHEY and CDR2 SVGAGI. Trimming took 6 bases from V and 4 from J; bases not matched to a gene: 5. This CDR3 comprises 13 residues. The CDR3 nucleotides are TGTGCCAGCAGCAGCGGGAGAGGGTACGAGCAGTACTTC. Residues: CASSSGRGYEQYF.

The chain uses TRBV28 and TRBJ2-1, with 8 bases that match TRBD2. The CDR3 sequence is 14 residues long. J was trimmed by 6 bases and V by 4 bases; bases with no gene match: 5. Germline V gene lookup returns CDR1 MDHEN and CDR2 SYDVKM. The CDR3 DNA follows: TGTGCCAGCAGTTCCTCTCGGGGGGGCAATGAGCAGTTCTTC. Protein: CASSSSRGGNEQFF.

This clone was recorded only once. The CDR3 loop reads CASSRGQNYNEQFF. CDR3 bases: TGTGCCAGCAGCCGTGGACAGAACTACAATGAGCAGTTCTTC. The chain has TRBV27 and TRBJ2-1, with TRBD1 as a possible D gene (6 bases). The length of the CDR3 is 14 residues. Trimming removed 6 bases from V and 3 bases from J, with 12 bases in between. Per the germline V gene, CDR1 is MNHEY and CDR2 is SMNVEV (reference sequence).

CDR3 sequence (DNA): TGCGCCAGCAGCCCTCAGGGCCAGACCCAGTACTTC. Encoded protein: CASSPQGQTQYF. V usage is TRBV5-1 and J usage is TRBJ2-5; D perhaps matches TRBD1 (5 bases). The length of the CDR3 is 12 residues. Germline lookup yields CDR1 SGHRS and CDR2 YFSETQ. The ends were cut back, 4 bases at V and 6 bases at J, with 10 bases in the middle.

This CDR3 reads CASSVEAGNPAWGGYTF. The CDR3 DNA follows: TGTGCCAGCAGCGTAGAGGCAGGGAACCCCGCCTGGGGTGGCTACACCTTC. The chain is built from TRBV9 and TRBJ1-2; possibly TRBD1 for D (5 bases). Trimming shortened V by 0 bases and J by 7 bases, and 22 bases separated the two germline ends. This CDR3 has 17 residues. In germline, CDR1 is SGDLS, CDR2 YYNGEE.